The text below deals with one T cell receptor beta chain. What it binds is unknown. The study gave focal radiation plus ipilimumab CTLA-4 blockade to patients with chemo-refractory metastatic non-small-cell lung cancer. TCRdb's copy holds only in-frame clones and misses some; the assay was immunoSEQ multiplex PCR. Of roughly 70,000 clones in the sample, roughly 84% were seen once. The data originate from a study of radiotherapy plus CTLA-4 blockade in lung cancer. Study overall: Among enrolled patients, roughly 17% responded and 31% achieved disease control.

Overall study results and limits: TCR clones originating in tumors grew in number in blood after radiotherapy plus ipilimumab. Together with interferon-beta, which increased in serum after radiation, early dynamic changes in blood T cell clones were reportedly the best predictors of response.

Trimming pared 1 base from V and 4 bases from J, leaving 11 bases between. Germline CDR1 reads LNHDA; CDR2 reads SQIVND (reference sequence). CDR3 length equals 15 residues. The clonotype comes from a human donor with non-small cell lung cancer that progressed on radiotherapy plus ipilimumab. V is TRBV19 and J is TRBJ2-1; D is uncertain. Sequencing used peripheral blood, obtained from a patient treated with radiotherapy plus ipilimumab. CDR3: CASSIATLGYNEQFF. The CDR3 nucleotides are TGTGCCAGTAGTATAGCAACCTTGGGGTACAATGAGCAGTTCTTC.